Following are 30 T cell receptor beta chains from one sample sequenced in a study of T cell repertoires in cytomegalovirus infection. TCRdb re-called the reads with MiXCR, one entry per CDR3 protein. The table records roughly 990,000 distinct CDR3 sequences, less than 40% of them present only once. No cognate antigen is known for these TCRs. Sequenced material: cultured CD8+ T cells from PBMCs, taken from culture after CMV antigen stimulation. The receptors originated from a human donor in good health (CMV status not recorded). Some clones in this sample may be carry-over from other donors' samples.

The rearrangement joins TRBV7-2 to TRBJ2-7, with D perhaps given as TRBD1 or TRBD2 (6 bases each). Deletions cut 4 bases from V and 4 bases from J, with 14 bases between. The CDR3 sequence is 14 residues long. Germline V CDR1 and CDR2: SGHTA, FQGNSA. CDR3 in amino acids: CASSSKGGSYEQYF. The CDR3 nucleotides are TGTGCCAGCAGCTCTAAGGGGGGTTCGTACGAGCAGTACTTC.

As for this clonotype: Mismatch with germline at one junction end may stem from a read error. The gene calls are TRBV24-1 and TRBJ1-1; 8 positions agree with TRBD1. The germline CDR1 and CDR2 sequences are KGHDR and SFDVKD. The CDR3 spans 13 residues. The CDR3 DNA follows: TGTGTCACCAAAGACAGGGGGAACACTGAAGCTTTCTTT. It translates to CVTKDRGNTEAFF.

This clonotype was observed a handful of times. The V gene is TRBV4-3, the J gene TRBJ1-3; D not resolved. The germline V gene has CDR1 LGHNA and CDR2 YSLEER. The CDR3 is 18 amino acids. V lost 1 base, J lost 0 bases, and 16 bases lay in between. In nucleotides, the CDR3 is TGCGCCAGCAGCCAAGTCGTCGAGACGGCAAGCTCTGGAAACACCATATATTTT. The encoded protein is CASSQVVETASSGNTIYF.

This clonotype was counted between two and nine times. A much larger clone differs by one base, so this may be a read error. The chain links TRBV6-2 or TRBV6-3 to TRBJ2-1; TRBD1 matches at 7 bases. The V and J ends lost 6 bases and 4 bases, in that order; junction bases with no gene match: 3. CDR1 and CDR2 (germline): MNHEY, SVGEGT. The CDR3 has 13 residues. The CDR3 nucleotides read TGTGCCAGCAGCGGACAGGAATACAATGAGCAGTTCTTC. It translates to CASSGQEYNEQFF.

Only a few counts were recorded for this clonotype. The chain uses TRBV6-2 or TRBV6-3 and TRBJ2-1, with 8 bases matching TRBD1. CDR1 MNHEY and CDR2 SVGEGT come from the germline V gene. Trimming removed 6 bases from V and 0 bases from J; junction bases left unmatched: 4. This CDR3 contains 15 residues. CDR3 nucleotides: TGTGCCAGCAGCCCGGACAGGGTCTCCTACAATGAGCAGTTCTTC. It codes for CASSPDRVSYNEQFF.

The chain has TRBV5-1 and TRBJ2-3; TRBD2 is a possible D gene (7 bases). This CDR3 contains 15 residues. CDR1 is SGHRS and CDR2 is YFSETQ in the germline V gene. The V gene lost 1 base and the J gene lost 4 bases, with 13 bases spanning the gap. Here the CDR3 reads CASSLRGAGSDTQYF. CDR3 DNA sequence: TGCGCCAGCAGCTTGCGGGGGGCAGGGTCAGATACGCAGTATTTT.

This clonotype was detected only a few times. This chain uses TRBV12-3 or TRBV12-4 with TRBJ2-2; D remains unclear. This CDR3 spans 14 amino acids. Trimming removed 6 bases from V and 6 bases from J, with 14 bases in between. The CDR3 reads CASSSPLDAGELFF. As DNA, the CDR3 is TGTGCCAGCAGCTCCCCGCTTGACGCCGGGGAGCTGTTTTTT.

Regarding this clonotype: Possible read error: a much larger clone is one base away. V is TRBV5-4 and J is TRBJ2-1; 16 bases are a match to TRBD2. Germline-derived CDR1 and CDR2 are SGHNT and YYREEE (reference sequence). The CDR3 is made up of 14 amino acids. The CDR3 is CVSSLGTSGGGQFF. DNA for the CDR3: TGTGTCAGCAGCTTGGGGACTAGCGGGGGGGGACAGTTCTTC.

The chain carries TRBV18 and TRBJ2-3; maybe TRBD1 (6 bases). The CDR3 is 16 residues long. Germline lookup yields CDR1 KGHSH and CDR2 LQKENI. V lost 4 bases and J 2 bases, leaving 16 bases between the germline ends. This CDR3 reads CASSQLDRRYTDTQYF. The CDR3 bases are TGTGCCAGCTCACAACTAGACAGGAGGTACACAGATACGCAGTATTTT.

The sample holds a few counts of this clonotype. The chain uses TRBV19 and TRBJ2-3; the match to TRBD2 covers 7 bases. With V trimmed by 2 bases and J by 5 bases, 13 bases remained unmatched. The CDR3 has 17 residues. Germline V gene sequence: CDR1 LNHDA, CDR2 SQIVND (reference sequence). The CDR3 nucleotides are TGTGCCAGTAGTATAAGGCCCAGCGGGGAGGCCAGAGATACGCAGTATTTT. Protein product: CASSIRPSGEARDTQYF.

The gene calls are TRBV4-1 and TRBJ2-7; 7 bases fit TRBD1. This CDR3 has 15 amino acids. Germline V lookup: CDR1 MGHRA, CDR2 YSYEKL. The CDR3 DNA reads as TGCGCCACCAGCCAAGGAACAGGGGCCTCCTACGAGCAGTACGTC. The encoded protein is CATSQGTGASYEQYV.

CDR3 residues: CASSYDLQGPQHF. CDR3 DNA: TGTGCCAGCAGTTACGACCTACAGGGGCCCCAGCATTTT. The chain is built from TRBV6-5 and TRBJ1-5; tentatively, D is TRBD1 (6 bases). The germline V and J ends were trimmed by 2 bases and 9 bases, with 11 bases remaining between them. The CDR3 is 13 amino acids. Germline lookup yields CDR1 MNHEY and CDR2 SVGAGI.

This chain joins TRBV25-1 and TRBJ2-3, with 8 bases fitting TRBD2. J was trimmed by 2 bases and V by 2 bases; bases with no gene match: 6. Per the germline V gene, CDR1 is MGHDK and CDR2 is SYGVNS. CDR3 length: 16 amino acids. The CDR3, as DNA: TGTGCCAGCAGTGAACCAGCGGGGGTATTCACAGATACGCAGTATTTT. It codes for CASSEPAGVFTDTQYF.

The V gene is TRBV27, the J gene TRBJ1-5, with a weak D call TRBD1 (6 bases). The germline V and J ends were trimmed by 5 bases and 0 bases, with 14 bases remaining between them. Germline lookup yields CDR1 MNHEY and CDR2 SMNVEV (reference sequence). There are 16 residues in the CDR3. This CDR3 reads CASSPRTADSNQPQHF. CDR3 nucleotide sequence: TGTGCCAGCAGTCCGAGGACAGCCGATAGCAATCAGCCCCAGCATTTT.

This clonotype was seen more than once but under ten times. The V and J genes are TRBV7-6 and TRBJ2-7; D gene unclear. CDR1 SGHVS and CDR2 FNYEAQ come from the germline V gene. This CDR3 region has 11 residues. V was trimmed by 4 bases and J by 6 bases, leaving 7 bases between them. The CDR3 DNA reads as TGTGCCAGCAGCTCCCAAGGCGAGCAGTACGTC. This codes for CASSSQGEQYV.

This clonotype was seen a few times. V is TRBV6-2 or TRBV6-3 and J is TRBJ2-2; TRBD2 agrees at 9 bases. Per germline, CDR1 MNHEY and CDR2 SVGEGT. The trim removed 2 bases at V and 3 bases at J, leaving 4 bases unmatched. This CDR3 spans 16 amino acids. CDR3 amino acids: CASSYGLAGYTGELFF. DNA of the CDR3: TGTGCCAGCAGTTACGGCCTAGCGGGATACACCGGGGAGCTGTTTTTT.

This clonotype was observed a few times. The CDR3 DNA reads TGTGCCAGTAGCGAGGAGACAGACAACACCGGGGAGCTGTTTTTT. Its translation is CASSEETDNTGELFF. This chain links TRBV19 with TRBJ2-2, with D perhaps TRBD1 (5 bases). This CDR3 comprises 15 residues. CDR1 and CDR2 from the germline V gene are LNHDA and SQIVND (reference sequence). V lost 6 bases to trimming and J lost 2 bases, with 13 bases between them.

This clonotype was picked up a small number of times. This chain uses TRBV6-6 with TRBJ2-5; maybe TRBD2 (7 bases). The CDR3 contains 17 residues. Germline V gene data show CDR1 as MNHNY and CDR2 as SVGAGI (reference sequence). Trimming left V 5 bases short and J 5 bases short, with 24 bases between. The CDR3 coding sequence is TGTGCCAGCAGTACCACCATTTTTGGCAGGGGAGGGGAGACCCAGTACTTC. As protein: CASSTTIFGRGGETQYF.

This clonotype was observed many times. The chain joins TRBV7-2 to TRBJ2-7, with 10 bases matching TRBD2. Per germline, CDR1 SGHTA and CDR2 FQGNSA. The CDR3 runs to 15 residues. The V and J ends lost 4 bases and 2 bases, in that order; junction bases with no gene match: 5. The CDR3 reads CASSWTSGNPYEQYF. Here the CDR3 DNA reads TGTGCCAGCAGCTGGACTAGCGGCAATCCCTACGAGCAGTACTTC.

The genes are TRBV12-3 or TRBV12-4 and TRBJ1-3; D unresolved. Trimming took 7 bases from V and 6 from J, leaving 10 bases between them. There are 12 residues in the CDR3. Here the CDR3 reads CASTLTENTIYF. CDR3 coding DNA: TGTGCCAGCACCTTAACGGAAAACACCATATATTTT.

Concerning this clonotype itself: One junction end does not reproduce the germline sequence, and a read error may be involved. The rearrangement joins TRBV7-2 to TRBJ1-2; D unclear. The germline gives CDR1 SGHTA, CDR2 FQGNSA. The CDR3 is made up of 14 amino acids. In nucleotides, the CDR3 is TGTTCCAGCAGCTTAGATGCCGCTAACTATGGCTACACCTTC. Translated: CSSSLDAANYGYTF.

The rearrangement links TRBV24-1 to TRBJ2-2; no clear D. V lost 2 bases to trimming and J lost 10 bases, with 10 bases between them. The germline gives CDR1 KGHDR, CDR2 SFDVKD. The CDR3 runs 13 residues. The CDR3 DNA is TGTGCCACCAGTGATTCATACAAAGCGGAGCTGTTTTTT. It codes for CATSDSYKAELFF.

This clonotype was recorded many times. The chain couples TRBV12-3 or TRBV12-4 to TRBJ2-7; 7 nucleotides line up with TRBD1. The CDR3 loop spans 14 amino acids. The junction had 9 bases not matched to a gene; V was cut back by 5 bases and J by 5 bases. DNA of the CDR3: TGTGCCAGCAGTAACACAGGGGTAGGCCACGAGCAGTACTTC. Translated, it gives CASSNTGVGHEQYF.

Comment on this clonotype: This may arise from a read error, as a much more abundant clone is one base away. CDR3 bases: TGTACCAGCAGCTTCCGGGCTCGGGACAGGGTAGATAGGTCCTACGAGCAGTACGTC. This encodes CTSSFRARDRVDRSYEQYV. V is TRBV7-2 and J is TRBJ2-7; 9 bases are a match to TRBD1. CDR3 length equals 19 residues. J lost 1 base, V lost 3 bases, and 16 bases had no gene match. Germline V gene data show CDR1 as SGHTA and CDR2 as FQGNSA.

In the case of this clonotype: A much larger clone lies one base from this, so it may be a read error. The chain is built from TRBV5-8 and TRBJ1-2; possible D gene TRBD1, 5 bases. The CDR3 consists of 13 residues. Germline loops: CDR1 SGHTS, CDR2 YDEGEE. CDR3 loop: CAGSWPDTYGYTF. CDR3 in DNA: TGTGCCGGCAGCTGGCCGGACACCTATGGCTACACCTTC.

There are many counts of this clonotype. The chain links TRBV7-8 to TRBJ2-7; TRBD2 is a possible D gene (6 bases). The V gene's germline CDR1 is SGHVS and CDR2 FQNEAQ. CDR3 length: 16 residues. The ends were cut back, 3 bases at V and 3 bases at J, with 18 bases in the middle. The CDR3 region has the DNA TGTGCCAGCAGCTTCAGACCCGGTACCGGGAGCTACGAGCAGTACGTC. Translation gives CASSFRPGTGSYEQYV.

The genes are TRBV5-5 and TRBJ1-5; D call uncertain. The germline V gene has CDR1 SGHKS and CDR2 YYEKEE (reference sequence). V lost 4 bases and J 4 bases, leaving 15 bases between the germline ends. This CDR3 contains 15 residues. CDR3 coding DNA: TGTGCCAGCAGCCCGTCCCCCTATTCTAATCAGCCCCAGCATTTT. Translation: CASSPSPYSNQPQHF. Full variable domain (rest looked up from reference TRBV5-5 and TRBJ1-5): DAGVTQSPTHLIKTRGQQVTLRCSPISGHKSVSWYQQVLGQGPQFIFQYYEKEERGRGNFPDRFSARQFPNYSSELNVNALLLGDSALYLCASSPSPYSNQPQHFGDGTRLSIL.

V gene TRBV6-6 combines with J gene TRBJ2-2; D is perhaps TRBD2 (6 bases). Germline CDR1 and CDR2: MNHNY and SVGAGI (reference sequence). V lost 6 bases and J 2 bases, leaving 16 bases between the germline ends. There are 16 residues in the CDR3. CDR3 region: CASRGFGGNNTGELFF. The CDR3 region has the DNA TGTGCCAGCAGGGGTTTTGGGGGGAATAACACCGGGGAGCTGTTTTTT.

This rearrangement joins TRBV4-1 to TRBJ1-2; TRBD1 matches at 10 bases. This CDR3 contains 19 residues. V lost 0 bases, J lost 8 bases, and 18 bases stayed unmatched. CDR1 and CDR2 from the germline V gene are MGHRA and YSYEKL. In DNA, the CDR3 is TGCGCCAGCAGCCAAGACGTAGCGGGACAGGGGCCGGCTGGATTCGGCTACACCTTC. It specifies CASSQDVAGQGPAGFGYTF.

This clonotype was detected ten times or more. The CDR3 loop is CASSPLLANPYNEQFF. The CDR3 DNA is TGTGCCAGCAGTCCCCTCCTAGCCAATCCATACAATGAGCAGTTCTTC. The chain links TRBV27 to TRBJ2-1; possibly TRBD2 for D (5 bases). Trimming removed 5 bases from V and 4 bases from J, with 18 bases in between. The CDR3 is 16 amino acids. Germline lookup yields CDR1 MNHEY and CDR2 SMNVEV (reference sequence).